A single sample is the source of the 7 T cell receptor beta chains below, sequenced in a study of T cell clonality in common variable immunodeficiency. Sequencing used immunoSEQ multiplex PCR; TCRdb keeps in-frame clones, though not all of them. Listed for the sample are some 38,000 clones, none seen a single time. Sequencing was performed on peripheral blood mononuclear cells. The receptors shown here come from a person aged 18-69 years in good health.

This clone was counted many times. Coverage ceases 3 residues before the CDR3 finishes, and the germline J gene fills in the end. V usage is TRBV19 and J usage is TRBJ1-5; a possible D gene is TRBD1 (5 bases). CDR1 and CDR2 (germline): LNHDA, SQIVND (reference sequence). The V end was cut by 3 bases, the J end by 6 bases, with 12 bases between. This CDR3 has 14 residues. CDR3 DNA (partial): TGTGCCAGTAGTATCCCTTGGGACTTTCAGCCC. Translating it yields CASSIPWDFQP. From start to end, the CDR3 is CASSIPWDFQPQHF.

This clone has at least ten counts. The read terminates 3 residues before the CDR3 end, so the remaining end is supplied by the germline J gene. The rearrangement joins TRBV19 to TRBJ1-6; D is uncertain. The CDR3 runs 15 residues. Germline lookup yields CDR1 LNHDA and CDR2 SQIVND (reference sequence). V was shortened by 1 base and J by 7 bases, with 11 bases between the two germline ends. This CDR3 is CASSIVASRNSPLHF. The sequenced part of the CDR3 DNA is TGTGCCAGTAGTATAGTGGCCTCCAGAAATTCACCC.

This clone was seen repeatedly, ten times or more. The read terminates 3 residues ahead of where the CDR3 ends, so the germline J gene completes it. The rearrangement uses TRBV20-1 and TRBJ2-3; D may be TRBD2 (7 bases). CDR1 and CDR2 (germline): DFQATT, SNEGSKA (reference sequence). The ends were cut back, 3 bases at V and 5 bases at J, with 24 bases in the middle. CDR3 length equals 17 residues. The part of the CDR3 DNA that was read is TGCAGTGCTAGTAGGGGGGGTGGGGTAGGACGTGGAGATACG. It is translated as CSASRGGGVGRGDT. The whole CDR3 sequence is CSASRGGGVGRGDTQYF.

This clone has a count of ten or more. The CDR3 is cut off 3 residues early in the read; its end comes from the germline J gene. The rearrangement uses TRBV7-2 and TRBJ2-7; the D is unclear. Trimming removed 5 bases from V and 0 bases from J, with 8 bases in between. Looked up from germline, CDR1 is SGHTA and CDR2 is FQGNSA. The CDR3 is 13 amino acids. This CDR3 is CASSPDNSYEQYF. The covered CDR3 bases are TGTGCCAGCAGCCCAGACAACTCCTACGAG.

This clone was recorded many times. The read terminates 3 residues before the CDR3 end, so the remaining end is supplied by the germline J gene. The gene calls are TRBV2 and TRBJ1-5; TRBD1 might be the D (5 bases). Trimming cost V 3 bases and J 7 bases, with 7 bases left between them. Germline V gives CDR1 SNHLY, CDR2 FYNNEI. The CDR3 sequence is 12 residues long. CDR3 DNA (partial): TGTGCCAGCAGTGATAGGGGACAGCCC. This sequence encodes CASSDRGQP. The full CDR3 sequence reads CASSDRGQPQHF.

This clone was detected only a few times. Read data end 3 residues before the CDR3 end; the end is taken from the germline J gene. The rearrangement uses TRBV5-1 and TRBJ2-7, with TRBD1 matching 8 bases. The CDR3 consists of 18 residues. V trimming: 3 bases; J trimming: 4 bases; junction bases outside the gene matches: 18. Germline-derived CDR1 and CDR2 are SGHRS and YFSETQ. Partial CDR3 DNA: TGCGCCAGCAGCTGGGGGCCGGGACAGGACAAATCGTCGTACGAG. This encodes CASSWGPGQDKSSYE. The full CDR3 is CASSWGPGQDKSSYEQYF.

This clone was observed at least ten times. Read sequence stops 3 residues before the CDR3 end, and the germline J gene provides the missing end. V gene TRBV6-2 or TRBV6-3 combines with J gene TRBJ1-4; D is possibly TRBD1 (6 bases). The CDR3 is 11 amino acids. Germline V gene lookup returns CDR1 MNHEY and CDR2 SVGEGT. The V gene lost 5 bases and the J gene lost 8 bases, with 6 bases spanning the gap. The CDR3 sequence: CASSTGEKLFF. Incomplete CDR3 DNA: TGTGCCAGCAGTACAGGGGAAAAA.